This TCR beta chain was captured by sequencing in a study of T cell responses to AZD1222 COVID-19 vaccine. For the study at large: Both about-4-week and about-12-week second-dose recipients were combined.

The study's findings and limits: The breadth and depth of Spike-specific TCRs increased once two AZD1222 doses had been given.

This clone was counted a single time. Its matching antigen is unknown. Using immunoSEQ multiplex PCR, the repertoire was profiled, and TCRdb retains in-frame clones only, with some absent. The data show roughly 190,000 clones, approximately 95% seen once. The V and J ends lost 8 bases and 4 bases, in that order; junction bases with no gene match: 5. Germline V gene data show CDR1 as MNHEY and CDR2 as SMNVEV (reference sequence). CDR3 length: 13 amino acids. Sequenced material: peripheral blood, taken on day 0 of AZD1222 vaccination. The rearrangement joins TRBV27 to TRBJ2-1; 7 positions agree with TRBD2. The TCR comes from an adult in good health. CDR3 DNA sequence: TGTGCCAGCGGGAACGGGAGGTACAATGAGCAGTTCTTC. Translating gives CASGNGRYNEQFF.